The 5 T cell receptor beta chains presented below share a single source sample, sequenced in a study of shared clonotypes between healthy human individuals. Sequenced by immunoSEQ multiplex PCR; TCRdb stores in-frame clones only, minus some. The profile shows some 500,000 clones, approximately 80% of them singletons. The source material was PBMCs. The source is a woman between 40 and 55 years old in good health. Some clones in this sample may be carry-over from other donors' samples.

The genes are TRBV7-6 and TRBJ2-5; D call uncertain. The CDR3 length is 14 residues. Germline CDR1 SGHVS, CDR2 FNYEAQ. Trimming cost V 1 base and J 5 bases, with 11 bases left between them. The CDR3: CASSLVGPGETQYF. The CDR3 DNA sequence: TGTGCCAGCAGCTTAGTGGGTCCCGGGGAGACCCAGTACTTC.

Note on this clone: The likely explanation is a read error, given a far larger clone one base away. This sample includes further DNA sequences coding for the same CDR3. This chain joins TRBV4-2 and TRBJ1-1; no clear D gene. V was trimmed by 3 bases and J by 4 bases, leaving 15 bases between them. The CDR3 spans 15 residues. Germline CDR1 reads LGHNA; CDR2 reads YNFKEQ. In DNA, the CDR3 is TGTGCCAGCAGCCAGACGACTTTAACGAGCACTGAAGCTTTCTTT. This translates into CASSQTTLTSTEAFF.

Written as DNA, the CDR3 is TGTGCCAGCAGCCTATATTTAACAGGGGTACGGGACGAGCAGTACTTC. Amino acids: CASSLYLTGVRDEQYF. This chain links TRBV7-9 with TRBJ2-7, with 7 bases that match TRBD1. CDR3 length: 16 amino acids. Trimming removed 5 bases from V and 5 bases from J; junction bases left unmatched: 15. Germline V gene sequence: CDR1 SEHNR, CDR2 FQNEAQ (reference sequence).

This clone was found a few times. The rearrangement joins TRBV7-8 to TRBJ1-5, with D maybe TRBD1 (5 bases). The V end was cut by 5 bases, the J end by 3 bases, with 14 bases between. The CDR3 has 15 amino acids. The germline V gene encodes CDR1 SGHVS and CDR2 FQNEAQ. The CDR3 DNA reads TGTGCCAGCAGCCCAATCCACGGGGCCAATCAGCCCCAGCATTTT. Protein sequence: CASSPIHGANQPQHF.

The rearrangement links TRBV6-6 to TRBJ2-7, with D unresolved. The CDR3 has 15 residues. V was trimmed by 5 bases and J by 0 bases, leaving 14 bases between them. CDR1 is MNHNY and CDR2 is SVGAGI in the germline V gene (reference sequence). Here the CDR3 DNA reads TGTGCCAGCAGTCCCCGCCGGGCCGACTCCTACGAGCAGTACTTC. Protein product: CASSPRRADSYEQYF.